Described below is a single T cell receptor (beta chain) sequence and its context. Its antigen is currently unknown. This entry comes from a study of shared clonotypes between healthy human individuals. Every contributor of samples was a Caucasian grown-up residing in Nashville, Tennessee. The CDR3 is 16 residues long. Germline V gene sequence: CDR1 MGHRA, CDR2 YSYEKL. V dropped 3 bases and J dropped 2 bases, with 16 bases sitting between them. Study findings and constraints: Donor scarcity curtailed the genetic and exposure-history diversity represented herein. Naive CD4 clonotypes overlapped across a handful of donors at approximately 5%.

Some clones are missing from TCRdb's copy, which holds only in-frame ones; the method was immunoSEQ multiplex PCR. The sample holds about 1.5 million clones, approximately 98% seen once. The V and J genes are TRBV4-1 and TRBJ1-2, with D possibly matching TRBD1 (6 bases). The sample taken for sequencing was naive CD4+ T cells sorted from blood. Subset here: CD45RA+ positively selected. This clonotype was sampled from a man aged 25 to 40 in good health. The chain's CDR3 is CASSQASDRRNYGYTF. In DNA form, the CDR3 reads TGCGCCAGCAGCCAGGCCAGCGACAGGAGAAACTATGGCTACACCTTC.